The 14 T cell receptor beta chains given below trace back to one sample, sequenced in a study of T cell responses to AZD1222 COVID-19 vaccine (dated by TCRdb to about 2021). The sample's time point label, in plain terms: baseline before first vaccination. Sample treatment or condition, as interpreted from the label and publication: meningococcal conjugate vaccine given as trial control. Library construction relied on the immunoSEQ multiplex PCR assay. TCRdb limited this immuneACCESS table to in-frame rearrangements with V and J called. A share of clones is missing; checked studies link under half to unresolved V genes, and the rest is unexplained. For this sample the table gives fewer than 200,000 clones, of which 90% to 95% were detected only once. The ten biggest clones cover about 4.6% of the sample. The sequencing used peripheral blood, collected on day 0 of MenACWY control vaccination. The receptors were sampled from an adult in good health.

CDR3 sequence (DNA): TGCAGTGCTAGTTTACTAGCGGGACCCAATGAGCAGTTCTTC. It is translated as CSASLLAGPNEQFF. This chain uses TRBV20-1 with TRBJ2-1; TRBD2 matches at 10 bases. Germline values: CDR1 DFQATT, CDR2 SNEGSKA (reference sequence). J lost 6 bases, V lost 3 bases, and 5 bases had no gene match. The CDR3 runs 14 residues.

The V call is TRBV15, the J call TRBJ2-2, with TRBD1 matching 7 bases. V lost 6 bases, J lost 6 bases, and 10 bases stayed unmatched. The CDR3 spans 15 residues. Germline values: CDR1 LNHNV, CDR2 YYDKDF (reference sequence). The CDR3 protein is CATRGDSLGAGELFF. CDR3 nucleotide sequence: TGTGCCACCAGAGGGGACAGTTTAGGTGCCGGGGAGCTGTTTTTT.

The chain is built from TRBV7-3 and TRBJ2-1; 9 bases fit TRBD1. Germline V gives CDR1 SGHTA, CDR2 FQGTGA. Trimming removed 2 bases from V and 8 bases from J; junction bases left unmatched: 7. The CDR3 spans 15 residues. CDR3 sequence reads: CASSLFRGQGYEQFF. The DNA of the CDR3 is TGTGCCAGCAGCTTATTCCGGGGACAGGGTTATGAGCAGTTCTTC. Combining the CDR3 with reference TRBV7-3 and TRBJ2-1 gives the whole variable domain GAGVSQTPSNKVTEKGKYVELRCDPISGHTALYWYRQSLGQGPEFLIYFQGTGAADDSGLPNDRFFAVRPEGSVSTLKIQRTERGDSAVYLCASSLFRGQGYEQFFGPGTRLTVL.

V is TRBV9 and J is TRBJ1-3; possibly TRBD1 for D (5 bases). CDR1 and CDR2 (germline): SGDLS, YYNGEE. CDR3 length equals 14 residues. V dropped 4 bases and J dropped 8 bases, with 16 bases sitting between them. In DNA, the CDR3 is TGTGCCAGCAGCACAAGATGGGGCCGGGACACCATATATTTT. It codes for CASSTRWGRDTIYF.

The rearrangement links TRBV18 to TRBJ1-4; D perhaps matches TRBD1 (5 bases). CDR3 length: 18 amino acids. Germline assignment: CDR1 KGHSH and CDR2 LQKENI. The V gene lost 3 bases and the J gene lost 5 bases, with 22 bases spanning the gap. The CDR3, as DNA: TGTGCCAGCTCACCTAGCGAGCCAGGGCTCGGAACGAATGAAAAACTGTTTTTT. It codes for CASSPSEPGLGTNEKLFF.

This chain connects TRBV27 to TRBJ2-4, with D possibly TRBD2 on 6 matching bases. With 1 base removed from V and 4 bases from J, the gap between germline ends came to 8 bases. The V gene's germline CDR1 is MNHEY and CDR2 SMNVEV (reference sequence). The CDR3 spans 14 residues. CDR3 amino acids: CASSLWGTKNIQYF. CDR3 DNA sequence: TGTGCCAGCAGTTTATGGGGGACTAAAAACATTCAGTACTTC.

The chain is built from TRBV15 and TRBJ2-7; maybe TRBD1 (5 bases). With 2 bases removed from V and 6 bases from J, the gap between germline ends came to 11 bases. Germline V gene data show CDR1 as LNHNV and CDR2 as YYDKDF (reference sequence). The CDR3 is made up of 13 amino acids. CDR3 sequence (DNA): TGTGCCACCAGCAGACACGACAGACTCGAGCAGTACTTC. Translation gives CATSRHDRLEQYF.

V is TRBV15 and J is TRBJ2-1, with TRBD2 identical over 15 bases. V lost 6 bases and J lost 0; bases outside the gene matches: 6. CDR1 is LNHNV and CDR2 is YYDKDF in the germline V gene (reference sequence). The CDR3 has 18 residues. CDR3 residues: CATRGLAGGLDSYNEQFF. The CDR3 nucleotides read TGTGCCACCAGAGGACTAGCGGGAGGGCTAGACTCCTACAATGAGCAGTTCTTC.

The chain has TRBV7-2 and TRBJ2-5; TRBD2 agrees at 11 bases. In germline, CDR1 is SGHTA, CDR2 FQGNSA. V was pared by 1 base and J by 5 bases, with 6 bases of the junction left unmatched. The CDR3 totals 16 residues. The CDR3 loop is CASSLGLAGGGETQYF. Written as DNA, the CDR3 is TGTGCCAGCAGCTTAGGTCTAGCGGGAGGTGGTGAGACCCAGTACTTC.

The CDR3 loop is CASSQGENTEAFF. CDR3 nucleotide sequence: TGTGCCAGCAGCCAGGGGGAGAACACTGAAGCTTTCTTT. J is TRBJ1-1 and V is TRBV3-1 (or the pseudogene TRBV3-2), with D possibly matching TRBD1 (5 bases). The CDR3 spans 13 residues. Germline CDR1 LGHDT, CDR2 YNNKEL (reference sequence). Deletions cut 3 bases from V and 1 base from J, with 6 bases between.

This clone was observed once. V gene TRBV7-6 combines with J gene TRBJ1-6; D unresolved. The V end lost 0 bases, the J end lost 7 bases, and 19 bases lay between the germline ends. Per germline, CDR1 SGHVS and CDR2 FNYEAQ. The CDR3 has 18 amino acids. The chain's CDR3 is CASSLAGAKGWGNSPLHF. CDR3 in DNA: TGTGCCAGCAGCTTAGCGGGAGCAAAAGGTTGGGGAAATTCACCCCTCCACTTT.

A few counts support this clone. The J gene is TRBJ2-3, the V gene TRBV19; D is perhaps TRBD1 or TRBD2 (6 bases each). This CDR3 comprises 15 residues. Trimming left V 4 bases short and J 3 bases short, with 14 bases between. Germline V lookup: CDR1 LNHDA, CDR2 SQIVND (reference sequence). The chain's CDR3 is CASSSRRRGTDTQYF. CDR3 nucleotides: TGTGCCAGTAGTAGCCGACGGAGGGGGACAGATACGCAGTATTTT.

J is TRBJ2-3 and V is TRBV29-1, with D possibly being TRBD2 (5 bases). CDR3 length: 14 amino acids. V was trimmed by 4 bases and J by 0 bases, leaving 11 bases between them. From germline, CDR1 is SQVTM and CDR2 ANQGSEA. CDR3 DNA: TGCAGCGTTGTAATAGGCGGGAGCACAGATACGCAGTATTTT. Protein product: CSVVIGGSTDTQYF.

This sequence joins TRBV9 and TRBJ1-5, with TRBD1 as a possible D gene (6 bases). CDR1 is SGDLS, CDR2 YYNGEE, per germline. The CDR3 spans 16 residues. V was pared by 4 bases and J by 1 base, with 15 bases between. The CDR3 coding sequence is TGTGCCAGCAGCCCCGAGGGGGACGGGAGCAATCAGCCCCAGCATTTT. Translating gives CASSPEGDGSNQPQHF.